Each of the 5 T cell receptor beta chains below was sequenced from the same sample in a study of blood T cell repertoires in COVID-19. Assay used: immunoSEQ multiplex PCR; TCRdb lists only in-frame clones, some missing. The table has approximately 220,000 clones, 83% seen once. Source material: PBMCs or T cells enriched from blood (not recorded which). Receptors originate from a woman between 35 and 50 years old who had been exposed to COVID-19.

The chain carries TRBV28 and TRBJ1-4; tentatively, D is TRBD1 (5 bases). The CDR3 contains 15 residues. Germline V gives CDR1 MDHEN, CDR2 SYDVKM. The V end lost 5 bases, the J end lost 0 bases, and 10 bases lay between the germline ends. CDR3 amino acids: CASSTGISTNEKLFF. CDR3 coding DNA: TGTGCCAGCAGTACAGGCATTTCAACTAATGAAAAACTGTTTTTT.

CDR3 nucleotide sequence: TGTGCCAGCAAAAGGGAGGGGACTGGCACAGATACGCAGTATTTT. Translating it yields CASKREGTGTDTQYF. The rearrangement uses TRBV2 and TRBJ2-3; 7 positions match TRBD2. This CDR3 is built from 15 residues. With 7 bases clipped from V and 1 base from J, the junction kept 8 bases outside the gene matches. Germline-derived CDR1 and CDR2 are SNHLY and FYNNEI.

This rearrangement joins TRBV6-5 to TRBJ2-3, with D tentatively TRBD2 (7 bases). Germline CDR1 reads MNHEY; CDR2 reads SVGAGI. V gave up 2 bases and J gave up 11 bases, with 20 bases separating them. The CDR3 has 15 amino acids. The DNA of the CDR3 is TGTGCCAGCAGTTACGGGAGGAGCGGGGACAACCGGCAGTATTTT. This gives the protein CASSYGRSGDNRQYF.

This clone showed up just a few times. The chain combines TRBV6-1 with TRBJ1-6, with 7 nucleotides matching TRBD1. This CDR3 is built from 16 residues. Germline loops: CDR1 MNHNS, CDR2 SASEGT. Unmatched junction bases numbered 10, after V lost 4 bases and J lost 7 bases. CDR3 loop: CASSANPGQQNSPLHF. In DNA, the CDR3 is TGTGCCAGCAGTGCCAACCCGGGACAGCAAAATTCACCCCTCCACTTT.

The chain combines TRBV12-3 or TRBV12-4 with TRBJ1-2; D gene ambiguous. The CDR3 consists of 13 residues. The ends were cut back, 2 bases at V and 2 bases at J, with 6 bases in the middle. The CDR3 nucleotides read TGTGCCAGCAGTTTAAGGAGAAACTATGGCTACACCTTC. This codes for CASSLRRNYGYTF.